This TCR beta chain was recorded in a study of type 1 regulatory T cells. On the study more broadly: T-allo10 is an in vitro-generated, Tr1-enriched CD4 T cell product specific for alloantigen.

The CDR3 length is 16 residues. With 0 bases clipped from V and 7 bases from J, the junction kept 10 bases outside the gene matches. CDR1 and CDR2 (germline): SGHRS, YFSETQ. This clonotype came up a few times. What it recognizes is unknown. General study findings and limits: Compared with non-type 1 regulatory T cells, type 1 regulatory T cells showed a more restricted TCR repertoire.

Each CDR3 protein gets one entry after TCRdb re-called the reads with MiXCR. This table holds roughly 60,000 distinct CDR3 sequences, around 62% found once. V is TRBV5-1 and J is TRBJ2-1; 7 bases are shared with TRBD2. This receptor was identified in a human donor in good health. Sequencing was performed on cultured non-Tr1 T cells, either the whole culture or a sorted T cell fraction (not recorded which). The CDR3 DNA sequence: TGCGCCAGCAGCTTGGGATTAGCGGGTAGGAATAATGAGCAGTTCTTC. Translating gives CASSLGLAGRNNEQFF.